This TCR beta chain was documented in a study of blood T cell repertoires in COVID-19. Generated by immunoSEQ multiplex PCR, the TCRdb table keeps only in-frame clones and is missing some. The sample shows about 150,000 clones, around 85% of them seen only once. Enrollment of patients from Seattle took place during active infection, with longitudinal follow-up. Sequencing input: peripheral blood. The source is a man between 60 and 70 years old with COVID-19, enrolled during active disease.

The CDR3 DNA reads TGTGCCAGCTCACCACTGTCGGGGGGCGCGTATAATTCACCCCTCCACTTT. Its translation: CASSPLSGGAYNSPLHF. The chain uses TRBV18 and TRBJ1-6, with D possibly matching TRBD1 (6 bases). Germline V lookup: CDR1 KGHSH, CDR2 LQKENI. The CDR3 spans 17 residues. V was shortened by 1 base and J by 4 bases, with 14 bases between the two germline ends.